This TCR beta chain was observed in a study of regulatory T cells in long-lasting Graves disease. Overall study findings and caveats: When disease was persistent, TRBV28, TRBJ1-2 and TRBJ2-5 were the favored segments.

Germline CDR1 MNHEY, CDR2 SMNVEV (reference sequence). V was cut by 2 bases and J by 7 bases, with 21 bases left in between. There are 17 residues in the CDR3. Time point reported: newly diagnosed GD, antithyroid drugs for less than 3 months. With RNA extracted from PBMCs as input, the TCR library was made. Remarks on this clonotype: Its target is not known.

Through Arm-PCR of CDR3 regions and iRepertoire HTBI primers, TCR beta libraries were built. Source study methods: Samples collectively showed approximately 62 TRBV and 14 TRBJ segments. TCRdb reprocessed the multiplex PCR reads via MiXCR and lists one record per CDR3 protein. TCRdb, not the original authors, processed these V and J calls. The data hold under 500,000 distinct CDR3 sequences, with about 17% observed a single time. This sample was also put to use in a study of T cells in Graves' hyperthyroidism and ophthalmopathy. As that study records: Ophthalmopathy got predicted by the model a median approximately 6 months before its onset.

V and J are TRBV27 and TRBJ2-4; D is perhaps TRBD1 or TRBD2 (6 bases each). The receptor was isolated from a woman aged 25 to 45 with Graves disease. The specimen comprised peripheral blood mononuclear cells (PBMCs), sampled at new diagnosis, from a patient treated with antithyroid drugs. In nucleotides, the CDR3 is TGTGCCAGCAGTTTAGAAGGGGGGACATCCTATGGGAACATTCAGTACTTC. Its translation: CASSLEGGTSYGNIQYF.